This TCR beta chain was identified during a study of blood T cells in healthy people across ages. Study-level results: Roughly linear declines in TCR beta diversity per million T cells occurred with age.

Each sample yielded at least 6 million isolated PBMCs. Using a J-beta primer mix together with a sample-barcoded 5' primer, a second PCR was run for about 6 to 11 cycles. Each cDNA molecule was tagged by a template-switch adaptor that had 12 random nucleotides. Every sample produced at least 2.5 million CDR3-containing paired-end reads. From the 5' RACE reads, TCRdb called clonotypes with MiXCR, one entry per CDR3 protein. There are around 650,000 distinct CDR3 sequences in the sample; around 43% occur only once, and 30% lies in the top ten. The CDR3 is 13 amino acids. The trim removed 6 bases at V and 7 bases at J, leaving 7 bases unmatched. The germline V gene has CDR1 SGHKS and CDR2 YYEKEE (reference sequence). A note on this clonotype: What it binds is unknown.

The sequencing sample was made of blood. This sequence was found in a man at least 80 years old in good health. The genes are TRBV5-5 and TRBJ1-5, with 7 bases matching TRBD1. CDR3: CASTATGRQPQHF. The CDR3, as DNA: TGTGCCAGCACCGCGACAGGGAGGCAGCCCCAGCATTTT.